This paragraph reports one T cell receptor beta chain. This clone's antigen is unknown. No base quality information exists; no much larger clone differs at one position. The immunoSEQ Assay, a bias-controlled multiplex PCR, was used to amplify TCRbeta CDR3 regions from genomic DNA. Under the source paper's analysis protocol: The number of nucleated cells in each sample was estimated from the amplification of reference gene primers within the assay. To quantify the absolute abundance of each unique TCRbeta CDR3 rearrangement, sequence reads were collapsed and filtered. For each sample, productive Simpson clonality was calculated by taking the square root of Simpson's diversity index across productive rearrangements. TCRdb obtained this table from immuneACCESS and retained in-frame rearrangements with V and J assigned. These tables miss some clones; where compared with another copy, unresolved V genes account for less than half of the shortfall, and the remainder is unexplained. V and J calls and clone size follow that table, whereas D and trimming were derived from the DNA. For this sample there are some 300,000 clones; about nine tenths appear just once. Together, the top ten hold 2.9% of the sample.

CDR1 and CDR2, looked up from the germline V gene, are LGHNA and YNFKEQ. The CDR3, cysteine through phenylalanine, is 16 amino acids long. Just CDR3 DNA is preserved here, 48 bases in frame from base 1. Germline trimming: 1 base from V, 7 bases from J; junction bases outside gene matches: 6. This sample was included in a study of blood T cell repertoires in COVID-19 (dated by TCRdb to the early 2020s). Study-level background: Samples from collaborators originated in the United States, Italy and Spain and spanned both the acute and convalescent phases of COVID-19. The prospective study material was composed of cDNA or gDNA derived from T cells, B-cell-depleted T cells, or PBMCs. Subjects who had been exposed to COVID-19, were actively infected with it, or had recovered from it provided the deeply sampled blood TCRbeta repertoires that made up the dataset. The repertoires were released in a freely available public database intended as a resource for research on the immune response to SARS-CoV-2. Samples were obtained from the ongoing ImmuneRACE study (first 160 participants) and from over 1,000 subjects provided by 6 global collaborators. Nearly every sample came with metadata listing a de-identified subject ID, COVID-19 status, age in years and sex. Where available, HLA class I and class II types were taken from metadata supplied by the sample provider and were not determined by assay-based typing.

Enrolling through a virtual design, the prospective study's participants ranged in age from roughly 18 to 89 years and lived across 20 to 25 United States geographic areas. In the prospective study, participants were assigned to cohorts based on the clinical history participants reported in a screening survey and a study questionnaire. Exposed participants had been in contact with someone with a PCR-confirmed or clinician-diagnosed COVID-19 case within 2 weeks of study entry. In the prospective study, mobile phlebotomists collected whole blood, serum and a nasopharyngeal or oropharyngeal swab from each participant. Additional blood draws and questionnaires over an approximately 2-month period could optionally be provided by prospective study participants. Blood samples from the prospective study were shipped frozen or at room temperature prior to DNA extraction. Here is what the overall study found, with its caveats: The quantity of clinical and demographic metadata differed by source and by participant and was supplied without curation.

The receptor comes from a woman aged 45-65 years who had been exposed to COVID-19. Sequencing was carried out using PBMCs or T cells enriched from blood (not recorded which). The sequence links TRBV4-2 to TRBJ2-1, with TRBD2 matching 11 junction bases. The base sequence is TGTGCCAGCAGCCAAGCGTTAGCGGGGGGGCCTAATGAGCAGTTCTTC. This encodes CASSQALAGGPNEQFF.